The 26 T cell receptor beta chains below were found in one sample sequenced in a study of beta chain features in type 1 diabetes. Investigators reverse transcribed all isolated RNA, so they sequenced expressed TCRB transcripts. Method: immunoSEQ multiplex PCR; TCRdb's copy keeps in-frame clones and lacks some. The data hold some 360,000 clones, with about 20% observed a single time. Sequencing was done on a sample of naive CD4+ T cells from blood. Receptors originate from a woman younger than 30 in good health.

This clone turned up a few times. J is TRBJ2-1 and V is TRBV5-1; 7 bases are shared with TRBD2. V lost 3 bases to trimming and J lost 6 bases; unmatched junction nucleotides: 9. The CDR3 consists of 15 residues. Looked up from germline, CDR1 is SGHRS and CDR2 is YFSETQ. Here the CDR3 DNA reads TGCGCCAGCAGCTCCCTGGGCAGCGGGACCAATGAGCAGTTCTTC. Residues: CASSSLGSGTNEQFF.

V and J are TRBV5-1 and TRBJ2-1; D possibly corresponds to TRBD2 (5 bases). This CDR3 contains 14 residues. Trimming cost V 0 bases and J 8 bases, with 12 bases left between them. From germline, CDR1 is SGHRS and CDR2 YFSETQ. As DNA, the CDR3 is TGCGCCAGCAGCTTGGGGGAGCGTGTCGATGAGCAGTTCTTC. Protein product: CASSLGERVDEQFF.

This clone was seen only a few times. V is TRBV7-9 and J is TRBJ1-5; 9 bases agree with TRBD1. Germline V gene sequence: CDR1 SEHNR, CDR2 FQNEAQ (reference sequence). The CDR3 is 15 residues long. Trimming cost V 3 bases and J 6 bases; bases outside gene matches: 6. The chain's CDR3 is CASSFGTGNRQPQHF. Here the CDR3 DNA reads TGTGCCAGCAGCTTCGGGACAGGGAATCGTCAGCCCCAGCATTTT.

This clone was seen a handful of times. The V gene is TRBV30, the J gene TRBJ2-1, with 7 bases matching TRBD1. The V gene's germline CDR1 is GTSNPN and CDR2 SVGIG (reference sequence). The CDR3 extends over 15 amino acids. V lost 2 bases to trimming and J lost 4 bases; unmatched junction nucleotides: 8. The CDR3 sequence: CAWSLGQSNYNEQFF. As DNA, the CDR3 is TGTGCCTGGAGTTTGGGACAGTCGAATTACAATGAGCAGTTCTTC.

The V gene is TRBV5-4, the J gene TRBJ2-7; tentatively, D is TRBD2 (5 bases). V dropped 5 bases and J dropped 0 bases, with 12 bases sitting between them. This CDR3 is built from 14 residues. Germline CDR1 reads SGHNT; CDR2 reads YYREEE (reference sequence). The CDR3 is CASRRTGSSYEQYF. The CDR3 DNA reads TGTGCCAGCAGACGGACGGGAAGCTCCTACGAGCAGTACTTC.

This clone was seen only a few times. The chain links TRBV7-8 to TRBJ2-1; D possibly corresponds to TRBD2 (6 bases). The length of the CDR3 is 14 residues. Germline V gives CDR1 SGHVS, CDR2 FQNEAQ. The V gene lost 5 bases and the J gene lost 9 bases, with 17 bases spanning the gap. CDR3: CASSPRTMGGEQFF. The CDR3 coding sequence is TGTGCCAGCAGCCCTCGGACTATGGGGGGTGAGCAGTTCTTC.

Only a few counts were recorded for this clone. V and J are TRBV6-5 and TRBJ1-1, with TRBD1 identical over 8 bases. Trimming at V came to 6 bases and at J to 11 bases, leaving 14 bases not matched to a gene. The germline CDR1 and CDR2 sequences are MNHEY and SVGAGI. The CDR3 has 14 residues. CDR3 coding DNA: TGTGCCAGCAGCCCCTCCGCCGACAGGGGTAGGGCTTTCTTT. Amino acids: CASSPSADRGRAFF.

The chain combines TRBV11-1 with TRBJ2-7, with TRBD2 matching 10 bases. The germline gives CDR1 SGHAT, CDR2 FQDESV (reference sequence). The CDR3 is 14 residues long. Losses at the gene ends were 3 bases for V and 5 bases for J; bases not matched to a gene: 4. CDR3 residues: CASSFGLAGDEQYF. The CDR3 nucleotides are TGTGCCAGCAGCTTCGGTCTAGCGGGGGACGAGCAGTACTTC.

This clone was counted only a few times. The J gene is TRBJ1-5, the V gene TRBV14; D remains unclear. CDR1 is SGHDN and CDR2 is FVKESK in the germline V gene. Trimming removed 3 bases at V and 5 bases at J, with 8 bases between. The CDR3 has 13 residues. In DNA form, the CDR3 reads TGTGCCAGCAGCCAGGCAGACTATCAGCCCCAGCATTTT. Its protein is CASSQADYQPQHF.

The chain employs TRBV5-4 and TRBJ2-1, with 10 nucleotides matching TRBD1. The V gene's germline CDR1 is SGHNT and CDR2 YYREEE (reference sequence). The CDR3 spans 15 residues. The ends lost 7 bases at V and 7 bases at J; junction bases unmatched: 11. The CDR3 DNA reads TGTGCCAGCTCTGTTACGGGACAGGGGACTAATGAGCAGTTCTTC. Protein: CASSVTGQGTNEQFF.

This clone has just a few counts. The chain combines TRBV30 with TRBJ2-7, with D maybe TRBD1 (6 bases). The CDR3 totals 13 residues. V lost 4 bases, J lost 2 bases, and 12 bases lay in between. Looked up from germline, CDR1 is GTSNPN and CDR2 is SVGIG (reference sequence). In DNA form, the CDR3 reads TGTGCCTGGACCCGGACAGTAGCCTACGAGCAGTACTTC. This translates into CAWTRTVAYEQYF.

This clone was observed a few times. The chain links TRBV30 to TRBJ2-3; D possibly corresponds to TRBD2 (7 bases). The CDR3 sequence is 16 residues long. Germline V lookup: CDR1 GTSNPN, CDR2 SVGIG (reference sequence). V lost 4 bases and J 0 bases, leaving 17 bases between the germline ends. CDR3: CAWKAYGGPSTDTQYF. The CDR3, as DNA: TGTGCCTGGAAGGCCTACGGGGGGCCGAGCACAGATACGCAGTATTTT.

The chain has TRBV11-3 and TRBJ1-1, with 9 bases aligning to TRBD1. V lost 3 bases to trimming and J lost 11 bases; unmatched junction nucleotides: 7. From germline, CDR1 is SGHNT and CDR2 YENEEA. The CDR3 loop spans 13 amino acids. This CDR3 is CASSLDRGNSAFF. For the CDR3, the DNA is TGTGCCAGCAGCTTGGACAGGGGTAACTCGGCTTTCTTT.

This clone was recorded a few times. CDR3 DNA: TGTGCCAGCAGCTTCGGGACTCAGCTTGACAATGAGCAGTTCTTC. It is translated as CASSFGTQLDNEQFF. The rearrangement uses TRBV7-9 and TRBJ2-1, with a weak D call TRBD2 (6 bases). CDR1 is SEHNR, CDR2 FQNEAQ, per germline (reference sequence). The CDR3 sequence is 15 residues long. Trimming stripped 3 bases from V and 5 bases from J, with 14 bases between. The full variable domain, rest sourced from reference TRBV7-9 and TRBJ2-1, is DTGVSQNPRHKITKRGQNVTFRCDPISEHNRLYWYRQTLGQGPEFLTYFQNEAQLEKSRLLSDRFSAERPKGSFSTLEIQRTEQGDSAMYLCASSFGTQLDNEQFFGPGTRLTVL.

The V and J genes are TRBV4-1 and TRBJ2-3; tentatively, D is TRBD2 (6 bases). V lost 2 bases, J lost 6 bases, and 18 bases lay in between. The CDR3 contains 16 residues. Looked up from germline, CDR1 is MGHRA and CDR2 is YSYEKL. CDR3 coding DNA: TGCGCCAGCAGCCAATCCGGGGGACCAGAGTCGGATACGCAGTATTTT. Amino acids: CASSQSGGPESDTQYF.

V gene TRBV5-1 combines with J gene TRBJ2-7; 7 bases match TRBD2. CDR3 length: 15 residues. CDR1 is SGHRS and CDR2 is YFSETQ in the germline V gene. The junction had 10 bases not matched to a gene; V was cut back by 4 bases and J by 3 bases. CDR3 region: CASSDLTGGNYEQYF. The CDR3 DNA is TGCGCCAGCAGCGACCTTACGGGAGGAAACTACGAGCAGTACTTC.

This CDR3 is CASSPRQGETQYF. The CDR3 DNA reads as TGTGCCAGCAGCCCCCGACAGGGAGAGACCCAGTACTTC. The chain recombines TRBV7-2 with TRBJ2-5; 7 bases map to TRBD1. Looked up from germline, CDR1 is SGHTA and CDR2 is FQGNSA. Trimming at V came to 5 bases and at J to 4 bases, leaving 4 bases not matched to a gene. There are 13 residues in the CDR3.

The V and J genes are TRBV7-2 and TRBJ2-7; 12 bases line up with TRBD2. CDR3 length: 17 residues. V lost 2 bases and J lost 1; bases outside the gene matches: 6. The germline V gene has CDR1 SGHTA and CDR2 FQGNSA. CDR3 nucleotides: TGTGCCAGCAGCTTACGCCCGGGACTAGCGGGTTCCTACGAGCAGTACTTC. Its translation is CASSLRPGLAGSYEQYF. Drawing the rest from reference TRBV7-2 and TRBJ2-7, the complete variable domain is GAGVSQSPSNKVTEKGKDVELRCDPISGHTALYWYRQSLGQGLEFLIYFQGNSAPDKSGLPSDRFSAERTGGSVSTLTIQRTQQEDSAVYLCASSLRPGLAGSYEQYFGPGTRLTVT.

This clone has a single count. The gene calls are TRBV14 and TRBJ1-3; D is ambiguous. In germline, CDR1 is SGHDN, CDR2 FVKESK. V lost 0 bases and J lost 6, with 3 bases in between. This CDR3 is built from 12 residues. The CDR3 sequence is CASSQEANTIYF. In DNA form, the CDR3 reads TGTGCCAGCAGCCAAGAAGCAAACACCATATATTTT.

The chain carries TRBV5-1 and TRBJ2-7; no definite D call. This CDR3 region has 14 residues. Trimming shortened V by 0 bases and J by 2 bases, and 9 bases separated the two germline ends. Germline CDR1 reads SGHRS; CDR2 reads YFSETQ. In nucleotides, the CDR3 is TGCGCCAGCAGCTTGGAGCGCCGTACCTACGAGCAGTACTTC. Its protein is CASSLERRTYEQYF.

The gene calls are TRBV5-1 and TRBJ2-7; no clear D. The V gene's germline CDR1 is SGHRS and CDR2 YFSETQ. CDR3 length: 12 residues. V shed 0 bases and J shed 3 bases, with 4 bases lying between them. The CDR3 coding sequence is TGCGCCAGCAGCTTGGGAGACTACGAGCAGTACTTC. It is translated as CASSLGDYEQYF. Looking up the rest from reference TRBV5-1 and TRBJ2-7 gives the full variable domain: KAGVTQTPRYLIKTRGQQVTLSCSPISGHRSVSWYQQTPGQGLQFLFEYFSETQRNKGNFPGRFSGRQFSNSRSEMNVSTLELGDSALYLCASSLGDYEQYFGPGTRLTVT.

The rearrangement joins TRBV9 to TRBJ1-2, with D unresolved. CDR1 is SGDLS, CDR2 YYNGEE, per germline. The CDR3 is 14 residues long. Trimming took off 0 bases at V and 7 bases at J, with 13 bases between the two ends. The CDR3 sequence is CASSVGRAAGGYTF. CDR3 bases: TGTGCCAGCAGCGTAGGGAGGGCAGCAGGTGGCTACACCTTC. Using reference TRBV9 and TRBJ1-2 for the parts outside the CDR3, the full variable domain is DSGVTQTPKHLITATGQRVTLRCSPRSGDLSVYWYQQSLDQGLQFLIQYYNGEERAKGNILERFSAQQFPDLHSELNLSSLELGDSALYFCASSVGRAAGGYTFGSGTRLTVV.

This chain's CDR3 is CASSKDRPSNTGELFF. The DNA for the CDR3 is TGCGCCAGCAGTAAGGACAGGCCCTCGAACACCGGGGAGCTGTTTTTT. This chain uses TRBV5-1 with TRBJ2-2; 7 nucleotides line up with TRBD1. The length of the CDR3 is 16 residues. The J segment lost 0 bases and the V segment lost 5 bases, leaving 7 bases of the junction unmatched. Per the germline V gene, CDR1 is SGHRS and CDR2 is YFSETQ.

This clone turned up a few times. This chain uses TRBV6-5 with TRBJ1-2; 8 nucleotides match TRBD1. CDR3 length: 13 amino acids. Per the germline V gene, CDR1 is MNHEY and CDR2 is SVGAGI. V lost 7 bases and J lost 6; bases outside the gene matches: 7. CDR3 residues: CASKWDRFDGYTF. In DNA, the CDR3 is TGTGCCAGCAAGTGGGACAGGTTCGATGGCTACACCTTC.

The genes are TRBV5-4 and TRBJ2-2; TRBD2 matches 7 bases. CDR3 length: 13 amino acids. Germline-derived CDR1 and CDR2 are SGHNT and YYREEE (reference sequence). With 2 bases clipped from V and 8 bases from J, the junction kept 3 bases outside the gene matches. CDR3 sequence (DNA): TGTGCCAGCAGCTTCTATAGCGGGGGGGAGCTGTTTTTT. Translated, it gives CASSFYSGGELFF.

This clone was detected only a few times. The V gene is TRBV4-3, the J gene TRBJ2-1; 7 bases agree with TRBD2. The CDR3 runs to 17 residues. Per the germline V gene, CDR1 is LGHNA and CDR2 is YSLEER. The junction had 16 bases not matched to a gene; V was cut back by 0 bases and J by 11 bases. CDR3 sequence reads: CASSQDRTASGGFKQFF. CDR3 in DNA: TGCGCCAGCAGCCAAGACAGGACGGCTAGCGGTGGGTTTAAGCAGTTCTTC.